The present T cell receptor (beta chain) was sequenced within a study of cytomegalovirus exposure and HLA in healthy donors. The germline V gene encodes CDR1 MDHEN and CDR2 SYDVKM. The CDR3 length is 16 residues. Trimming took 8 bases from V and 3 from J; bases not matched to a gene: 10. The table came from immunoSEQ multiplex PCR; TCRdb's copy has only in-frame clones and leaves some out. Of tens of thousands of clones in the sample, just under 95% were seen once. Sequencing used PBMCs. The chain carries TRBV28 and TRBJ1-5; 10 bases fit TRBD1. The clonotype originates from a man younger than 35 in good health and CMV-seronegative. DNA of the CDR3: TGTGCCAGCTTTTCCCGGGACAGGGGACCCAATCAGCCCCAGCATTTT. Its protein product is CASFSRDRGPNQPQHF.